The rows below give T cell receptor beta chains drawn from one sample of a study of post-analysis software for immune sequencing data. TCRdb re-analysed the PCR reads in MiXCR, keeping a single row per CDR3 protein. Here the sample spans 150,000 to 200,000 distinct CDR3 sequences, around 30% being singletons. The sample was blood. The source of these receptors is a girl under 18 with multiple sclerosis. The CDR3 runs from the conserved cysteine through the conserved F or W. The order of the fields is CDR3 protein, CDR3 DNA, D gene, clone size, V gene, J gene. The D gene is left open where the match is weak. Expanded clones get a size class; other rows say once, few or many, or leave the size out.

CDR3aa: CASREMRSYNEQFF; CDR3nt: TGTGCCTCACGGGAGATGAGGTCCTACAATGAGCAGTTCTTC; d_gene: NA; abundance: few; v_gene: TRBV2; j_gene: TRBJ2-1
CDR3aa: CASSLAGGGVTGTRSGANVLTF; CDR3nt: TGTGCCAGCAGCTTGGCGGGGGGTGGTGTTACAGGGACCCGCTCTGGGGCCAACGTCCTGACTTTC; d_gene: TRBD2; abundance: NA; v_gene: TRBV11-1; j_gene: TRBJ2-6
CDR3aa: CASSPDSTPLAQHF; CDR3nt: TGTGCCAGCAGTCCGGACAGCACTCCCTTGGCCCAGCATTTT; d_gene: NA; abundance: NA; v_gene: TRBV27; j_gene: TRBJ1-5
CDR3aa: CASRRFGDTEAFF; CDR3nt: TGTGCCAGCAGGCGATTCGGGGACACTGAAGCTTTCTTT; d_gene: NA; abundance: many; v_gene: TRBV12-3/TRBV12-4; j_gene: TRBJ1-1
CDR3aa: CASSPRTSGRWGNEQFF; CDR3nt: TGTGCCAGCAGTCCAAGGACTAGCGGCCGCTGGGGGAATGAGCAGTTCTTC; d_gene: TRBD2; abundance: many; v_gene: TRBV28; j_gene: TRBJ2-1
CDR3aa: CASSYDWSGDTDTQYF; CDR3nt: TGTGCCAGCAGTTACGACTGGAGCGGTGACACAGATACGCAGTATTTT; d_gene: NA; abundance: many; v_gene: TRBV6-5; j_gene: TRBJ2-3
CDR3aa: CASSFSRWETGRTF; CDR3nt: TGTGCCAGCAGCTTTAGTCGGTGGGAGACCGGCCGCACCTTC; d_gene: NA; abundance: many; v_gene: TRBV11-2; j_gene: TRBJ1-2
CDR3aa: CSAGGLAGEEQFF; CDR3nt: TGCAGTGCCGGGGGACTAGCGGGAGAGGAGCAGTTCTTC; d_gene: TRBD2; abundance: many; v_gene: TRBV20-1; j_gene: TRBJ2-1
CDR3aa: CSASKDRDRLSTDTQYF; CDR3nt: TGCAGTGCTAGCAAGGACAGAGACCGACTTAGCACAGATACGCAGTATTTT; d_gene: NA; abundance: many; v_gene: TRBV20-1; j_gene: TRBJ2-3
CDR3aa: CATSRDILASTDTQYF; CDR3nt: TGTGCCACCAGCAGAGATATACTAGCGAGCACAGATACGCAGTATTTT; d_gene: TRBD2; abundance: few; v_gene: TRBV15; j_gene: TRBJ2-3
CDR3aa: CASSDRGQGDEQFF; CDR3nt: TGTGCCAGCAGCGACCGGGGTCAGGGGGATGAGCAGTTCTTC; d_gene: TRBD1; abundance: few; v_gene: TRBV13; j_gene: TRBJ2-1
CDR3aa: CASSSAASGRYEQYF; CDR3nt: TGTGCCAGCAGCTCGGCGGCTAGCGGGCGCTACGAGCAGTACTTC; d_gene: TRBD2; abundance: many; v_gene: TRBV11-2; j_gene: TRBJ2-7
CDR3aa: CSARRMASEAFF; CDR3nt: TGCAGTGCTAGAAGGATGGCAAGCGAAGCTTTCTTT; d_gene: NA; abundance: NA; v_gene: TRBV20-1; j_gene: TRBJ1-1
CDR3aa: CASSPTRNTGGLFF; CDR3nt: TGCGCCAGCAGCCCAACACGAAACACCGGGGGGCTGTTTTTT; d_gene: NA; abundance: NA; v_gene: TRBV5-1; j_gene: TRBJ2-2
CDR3aa: CSAPGEGYGYTF; CDR3nt: TGCAGTGCGCCCGGGGAGGGCTATGGCTACACCTTC; d_gene: NA; abundance: many; v_gene: TRBV20-1; j_gene: TRBJ1-2
CDR3aa: CASSPKTSGRVLSEQFF; CDR3nt: TGTGCCAGCAGTCCCAAAACTAGCGGGAGGGTGTTGAGTGAGCAGTTCTTC; d_gene: TRBD2; abundance: NA; v_gene: TRBV27; j_gene: TRBJ2-1
CDR3aa: CASSPEPQGQEAFF; CDR3nt: TGTGCCAGCTCACCAGAGCCTCAAGGACAGGAAGCTTTCTTT; d_gene: NA; abundance: NA; v_gene: TRBV18; j_gene: TRBJ1-1
CDR3aa: CASSYRGTGGAFSNQPQHF; CDR3nt: TGTGCCAGCAGTTACCGAGGGACAGGGGGCGCTTTTAGCAATCAGCCCCAGCATTTT; d_gene: TRBD1; abundance: NA; v_gene: TRBV6-5; j_gene: TRBJ1-5